This passage covers 20 T cell receptor beta chains from one sample sequenced in a study of blood T cell repertoires in COVID-19. Produced via immunoSEQ multiplex PCR; TCRdb's table is partial and in-frame only. The sample shows tens of thousands of clones, approximately 89% of them seen only once. The sequencing input was peripheral blood. These receptors originate from a human donor in a cohort sampled during active COVID-19.

This clone was observed once. In nucleotides, the CDR3 is TGCGCCAGCAGCCAAGATGACGGGGATTCCTACGAGCAGTACTTC. Translation: CASSQDDGDSYEQYF. The rearrangement links TRBV4-1 to TRBJ2-7; weak D call: TRBD2 (5 bases). The germline CDR1 and CDR2 sequences are MGHRA and YSYEKL. The CDR3 loop spans 15 amino acids. V shed 0 bases and J shed 1 base, with 10 bases lying between them.

The chain has TRBV5-6 and TRBJ1-4, with D hard to call. CDR3 length equals 15 residues. The germline V and J ends were trimmed by 2 bases and 0 bases, with 8 bases remaining between them. Germline V lookup: CDR1 SGHDT, CDR2 YYEEEE. CDR3 DNA sequence: TGTGCCAGCAGCTTACCGGGTGCAACTAATGAAAAACTGTTTTTT. It codes for CASSLPGATNEKLFF.

The chain carries TRBV6-2 or TRBV6-3 and TRBJ2-1, with 7 positions matching TRBD2. This CDR3 spans 14 amino acids. The V and J ends lost 6 bases and 9 bases, in that order; junction bases with no gene match: 11. The germline V gene encodes CDR1 MNHEY and CDR2 SVGEGT. DNA for the CDR3: TGTGCCAGCAGCGGAAGGCGGGAGTATGCTGAGCAGTTCTTC. Amino acid sequence: CASSGRREYAEQFF.

The chain has TRBV7-8 and TRBJ2-7, with D maybe TRBD2 (6 bases). V was cut by 5 bases and J by 0 bases, with 11 bases left in between. There are 14 residues in the CDR3. Germline CDR1 SGHVS, CDR2 FQNEAQ. The CDR3 region has the DNA TGTGCCAGCAGCAGTCGGGAGAGCTCCTACGAGCAGTACTTC. Protein sequence: CASSSRESSYEQYF. The variable domain in full, with the rest retrieved from reference TRBV7-8 and TRBJ2-7, is GAGVSQSPRYKVAKRGQDVALRCDPISGHVSLFWYQQALGQGPEFLTYFQNEAQLDKSGLPSDRFFAERPEGSVSTLKIQRTQQEDSAVYLCASSSRESSYEQYFGPGTRLTVT.

This clone is classed as medium-sized. V and J are TRBV3-1 (or the pseudogene TRBV3-2) and TRBJ2-7; possibly TRBD1 for D (5 bases). The germline V gene encodes CDR1 LGHDT and CDR2 YNNKEL (reference sequence). Trimming took 0 bases from V and 4 from J, leaving 13 bases between them. The CDR3 covers 15 residues. CDR3 in DNA: TGTGCCAGCAGCCAAGAGGCCAGGGCTTCTTACGAGCAGTACTTC. The encoded protein is CASSQEARASYEQYF.

The chain joins TRBV18 to TRBJ2-3; D might be TRBD1 (6 bases). V was cut by 1 base and J by 2 bases, with 16 bases left in between. This CDR3 region has 17 residues. The V gene's germline CDR1 is KGHSH and CDR2 LQKENI. This CDR3 reads CASSPRKVDRSTDTQYF. CDR3 in DNA: TGTGCCAGCTCACCACGTAAGGTAGACAGGTCCACAGATACGCAGTATTTT.

This clone was picked up a small number of times. The chain recombines TRBV4-1 with TRBJ1-6; unclear D gene. Trimming shortened V by 1 base and J by 4 bases, and 14 bases separated the two germline ends. The germline V gene encodes CDR1 MGHRA and CDR2 YSYEKL. This CDR3 spans 17 amino acids. The CDR3 region has the DNA TGCGCCAGCAGCCAAGGTATAGGGAGAAGTTATAATTCACCCCTCCACTTT. This translates into CASSQGIGRSYNSPLHF.

V usage is TRBV19 and J usage is TRBJ1-5; 7 bases align to TRBD1. Per the germline V gene, CDR1 is LNHDA and CDR2 is SQIVND (reference sequence). V trimming: 1 base; J trimming: 6 bases; junction bases outside the gene matches: 6. The CDR3 sequence is 15 residues long. CDR3 in amino acids: CASSIGWQGGQPQHF. CDR3 coding DNA: TGTGCCAGTAGTATAGGGTGGCAGGGGGGTCAGCCCCAGCATTTT.

The chain links TRBV5-1 to TRBJ2-7; D possibly corresponds to TRBD2 (6 bases). The V end lost 0 bases, the J end lost 4 bases, and 8 bases lay between the germline ends. CDR1 and CDR2 (germline): SGHRS, YFSETQ. CDR3 length: 13 residues. The CDR3 sequence is CASSLAGEYEQYF. The CDR3 DNA reads TGCGCCAGCAGCTTGGCGGGGGAGTACGAGCAGTACTTC.

Only a few counts were recorded for this clone. One junction end does not reproduce the germline sequence, and a read error may be involved. The chain employs TRBV27 and TRBJ2-7, with TRBD1 identical over 7 bases. Germline loops: CDR1 MNHEY, CDR2 SMNVEV (reference sequence). CDR3 size: 13 residues. The CDR3 protein is CASSSETRDRLNF. The CDR3 DNA reads as TGTGCCAGCAGTTCGGAAACCCGGGACAGACTCAACTTC.

The J gene is TRBJ2-3, the V gene TRBV27; 12 nucleotides match TRBD2. V was clipped by 5 bases and J by 3 bases; unmatched bases: 3. The CDR3 sequence is 15 residues long. Germline CDR1 and CDR2: MNHEY and SMNVEV (reference sequence). CDR3 amino acids: CASSMTSGRTDTQYF. In DNA form, the CDR3 reads TGTGCCAGCAGTATGACTAGCGGGAGAACAGATACGCAGTATTTT.

The rearrangement uses TRBV5-1 and TRBJ2-7; perhaps TRBD2 as D (6 bases). V gave up 6 bases and J gave up 4 bases, with 20 bases separating them. This CDR3 contains 15 residues. Germline loops: CDR1 SGHRS, CDR2 YFSETQ. CDR3 coding DNA: TGCGCCAGCACCCCGACTGTGGGAGGTGGGTACGAGCAGTACTTC. This translates into CASTPTVGGGYEQYF.

CDR3 DNA sequence: TGTGCCAGCAGCTCCACGGTCTTACAGGGGGACAAGCAGTACTTC. This codes for CASSSTVLQGDKQYF. This chain connects TRBV11-2 to TRBJ2-7; the match to TRBD1 covers 8 bases. CDR3 size: 15 residues. Trimming removed 4 bases from V and 8 bases from J; junction bases left unmatched: 13. Germline values: CDR1 SGHAT, CDR2 FQNNGV. Supplemented by reference TRBV11-2 and TRBJ2-7, the full variable domain reads EAGVAQSPRYKIIEKRQSVAFWCNPISGHATLYWYQQILGQGPKLLIQFQNNGVVDDSQLPKDRFSAERLKGVDSTLKIQPAKLEDSAVYLCASSSTVLQGDKQYFGPGTRLTVT.

This clone showed up just a few times. This chain joins TRBV27 and TRBJ1-4; D gene uncertain. Trimming pared 5 bases from V and 10 bases from J, leaving 17 bases between. Germline V gene data show CDR1 as MNHEY and CDR2 as SMNVEV (reference sequence). The CDR3 spans 14 residues. The CDR3 nucleotides are TGTGCCAGCAGTCCCGACGGTATCCCGGGAAAACTGTTTTTT. Translation gives CASSPDGIPGKLFF.

J is TRBJ1-4 and V is TRBV7-9, with 7 nucleotides matching TRBD1. Germline assignment: CDR1 SEHNR and CDR2 FQNEAQ (reference sequence). The CDR3 runs 15 residues. V lost 3 bases and J lost 4; bases outside the gene matches: 5. CDR3 amino acids: CASSLLGQLNEKLFF. The CDR3 nucleotides read TGTGCCAGCAGCTTGTTGGGACAGCTTAATGAAAAACTGTTTTTT.

There are a few counts of this clone. CDR3 sequence: CAIRTGDGNTIYF. As DNA, the CDR3 is TGTGCCATCAGGACAGGGGATGGAAACACCATATATTTT. The chain has TRBV10-3 and TRBJ1-3; 8 positions match TRBD1. The CDR3 extends over 13 amino acids. Germline lookup yields CDR1 ENHRY and CDR2 SYGVKD. With 6 bases clipped from V and 3 bases from J, the junction kept 1 base outside the gene matches.

This clone appeared once. This chain links TRBV2 with TRBJ2-7; no reliable D call. Germline values: CDR1 SNHLY, CDR2 FYNNEI. Trimming stripped 7 bases from V and 0 bases from J, with 13 bases between. The CDR3 has 14 amino acids. Here the CDR3 reads CASKSFSSSYEQYF. The CDR3 nucleotides are TGTGCCAGCAAAAGCTTTTCAAGCTCCTACGAGCAGTACTTC.

In its sample, this clone was seen many times. CDR3 region: CAWSAGETGELFF. CDR3 in DNA: TGTGCCTGGAGTGCGGGGGAAACCGGGGAGCTGTTTTTT. The V call is TRBV30, the J call TRBJ2-2, with D possibly TRBD2 on 6 matching bases. The CDR3 length is 13 residues. V lost 1 base, J lost 5 bases, and 8 bases lay in between. Germline V CDR1 and CDR2: GTSNPN, SVGIG (reference sequence).

The genes are TRBV30 and TRBJ2-1, with D maybe TRBD1 (6 bases). Germline V lookup: CDR1 GTSNPN, CDR2 SVGIG (reference sequence). V shed 2 bases and J shed 6 bases, with 17 bases lying between them. The CDR3 sequence is 15 residues long. CDR3 protein: CAWSYTGQGGNEQFF. The CDR3 DNA reads as TGTGCCTGGAGTTATACAGGACAAGGGGGCAATGAGCAGTTCTTC.

The CDR3 reads CASSLTLGGDTQYF. CDR3 in DNA: TGTGCCAGCAGCTTGACCTTGGGGGGAGATACGCAGTATTTT. The chain uses TRBV7-8 and TRBJ2-3; a possible D gene is TRBD2 (6 bases). Germline V gene sequence: CDR1 SGHVS, CDR2 FQNEAQ. This CDR3 is 14 amino acids long. Trimming cost V 3 bases and J 5 bases, with 12 bases left between them.